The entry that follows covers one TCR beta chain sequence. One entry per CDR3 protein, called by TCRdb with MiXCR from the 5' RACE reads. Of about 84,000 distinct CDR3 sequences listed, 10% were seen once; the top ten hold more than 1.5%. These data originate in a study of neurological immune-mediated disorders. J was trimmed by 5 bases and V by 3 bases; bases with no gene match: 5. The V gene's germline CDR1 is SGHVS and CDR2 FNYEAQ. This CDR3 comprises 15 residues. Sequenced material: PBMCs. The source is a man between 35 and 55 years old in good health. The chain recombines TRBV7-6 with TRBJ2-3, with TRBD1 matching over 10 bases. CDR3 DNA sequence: TGTGCCAGCAGCTTTTCCGGGACAGGGGTAGATACGCAGTATTTT. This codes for CASSFSGTGVDTQYF. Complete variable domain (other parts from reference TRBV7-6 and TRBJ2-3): GAGVSQSPRYKVTKRGQDVALRCDPISGHVSLYWYRQALGQGPEFLTYFNYEAQQDKSGLPNDRFSAERPEGSISTLTIQRTEQRDSAMYRCASSFSGTGVDTQYFGPGTRLTVL.